The present T cell receptor (beta chain) was sequenced within a study of cytomegalovirus exposure and HLA in healthy donors. Vbeta (60) and Jbeta (13) primers were used in the PCR. Assay used: immunoSEQ multiplex PCR; TCRdb lists only in-frame clones, some missing. The sample includes 80,000 to 100,000 clones. This CDR3 comprises 15 residues. The germline V gene encodes CDR1 SGHVS and CDR2 FNYEAQ. V was cut by 4 bases and J by 6 bases, with 17 bases left in between. V is TRBV7-6 and J is TRBJ2-3, with a tentative D call TRBD1 (7 bases). This receptor was obtained from a woman under 40 in good health and CMV-seronegative. Sequencing was done on a sample of PBMCs. The CDR3 nucleotides read TGTGCCAGCAGCTCCCAGGGGGGAGTCGCGGATACGCAGTATTTT. It yields the protein CASSSQGGVADTQYF. Full variable domain (outside the CDR3, taken from reference TRBV7-6 and TRBJ2-3): GAGVSQSPRYKVTKRGQDVALRCDPISGHVSLYWYRQALGQGPEFLTYFNYEAQQDKSGLPNDRFSAERPEGSISTLTIQRTEQRDSAMYRCASSSQGGVADTQYFGPGTRLTVL.